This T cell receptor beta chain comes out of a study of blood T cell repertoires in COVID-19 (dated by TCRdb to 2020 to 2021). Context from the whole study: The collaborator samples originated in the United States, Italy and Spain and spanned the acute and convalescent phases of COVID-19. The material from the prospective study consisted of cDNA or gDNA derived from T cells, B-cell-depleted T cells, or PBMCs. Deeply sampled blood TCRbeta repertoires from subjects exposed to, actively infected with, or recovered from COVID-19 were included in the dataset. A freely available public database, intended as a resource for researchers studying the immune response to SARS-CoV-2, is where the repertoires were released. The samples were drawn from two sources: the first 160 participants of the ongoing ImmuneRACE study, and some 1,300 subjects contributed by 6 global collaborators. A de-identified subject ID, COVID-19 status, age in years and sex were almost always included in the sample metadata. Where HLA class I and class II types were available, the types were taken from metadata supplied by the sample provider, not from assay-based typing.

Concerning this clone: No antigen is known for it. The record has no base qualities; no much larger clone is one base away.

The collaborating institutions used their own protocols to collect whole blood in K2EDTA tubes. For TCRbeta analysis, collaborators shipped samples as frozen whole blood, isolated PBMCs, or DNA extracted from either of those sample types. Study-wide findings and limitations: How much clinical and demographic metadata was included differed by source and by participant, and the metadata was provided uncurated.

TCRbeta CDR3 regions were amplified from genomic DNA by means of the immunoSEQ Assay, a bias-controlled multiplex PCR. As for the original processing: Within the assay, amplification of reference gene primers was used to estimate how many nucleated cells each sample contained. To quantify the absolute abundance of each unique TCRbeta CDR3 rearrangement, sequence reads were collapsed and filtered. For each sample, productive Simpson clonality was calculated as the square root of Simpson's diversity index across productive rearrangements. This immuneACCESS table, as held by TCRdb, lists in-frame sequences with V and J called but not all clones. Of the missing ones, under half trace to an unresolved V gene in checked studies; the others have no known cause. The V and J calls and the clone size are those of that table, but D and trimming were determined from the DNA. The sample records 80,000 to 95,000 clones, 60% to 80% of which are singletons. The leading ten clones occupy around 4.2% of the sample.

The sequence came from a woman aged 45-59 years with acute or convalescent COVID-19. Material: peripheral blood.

The nucleotide sequence is given as TGTGCCAGCAGCTTTCGGACAGGGGGCTACTCTGGAAACACCATATATTTT. Translated, it gives CASSFRTGGYSGNTIYF. The chain uses TRBV5-6 and TRBJ1-3; TRBD1 aligns with 11 central bases. V loses 2 bases at its end and J loses 0 bases; junction bases beyond the gene matches: 4. Per the germline V gene, SGHDT is the CDR1 and YYEEEE is the CDR2. The CDR3 goes from the cysteine to the phenylalanine over 17 residues. Only CDR3 DNA remains: 51 bases, in frame from the first base.